The 4 T cell receptor beta chains below were found in one sample sequenced in a study of T cells after yellow fever vaccination. TCRdb re-called the 5' RACE reads with MiXCR, one entry per CDR3 protein. The repertoire has about 180,000 distinct CDR3 sequences, roughly 6.2% of them found once; the top ten carry 2.9%. The sample in question was CD4+ T cells sorted from PBMCs, obtained on the day of the first yellow fever vaccination. The origin of the receptors is a man between 18 and 29 years old who received the YFV17D yellow fever vaccine.

The chain combines TRBV5-5 with TRBJ2-5; unclear D gene. V was pared by 3 bases and J by 1 base, with 10 bases between. Germline-derived CDR1 and CDR2 are SGHKS and YYEKEE (reference sequence). The CDR3 runs to 14 residues. The CDR3 is CASSSGPLQETQYF. In DNA form, the CDR3 reads TGTGCCAGCAGCTCCGGACCCCTCCAAGAGACCCAGTACTTC.

This clonotype was found a few times. CDR3 sequence: CASSPSGDTEAFF. The DNA of the CDR3 is TGCGCCAGCAGCCCCTCGGGGGACACTGAAGCTTTCTTT. The chain couples TRBV5-1 to TRBJ1-1, with TRBD1 as a possible D gene (5 bases). The CDR3 has 13 residues. V was trimmed by 4 bases and J by 3 bases, leaving 10 bases between them. Germline V gives CDR1 SGHRS, CDR2 YFSETQ.

The V gene is TRBV9, the J gene TRBJ1-1; D is possibly TRBD1 (6 bases). The V gene's germline CDR1 is SGDLS and CDR2 YYNGEE. The germline V and J ends were trimmed by 5 bases and 5 bases, with 13 bases remaining between them. The CDR3 loop spans 13 amino acids. The CDR3 DNA reads as TGTGCCAGCAGGGGAAACCAGGGGACTGAAGCTTTCTTT. Its translation: CASRGNQGTEAFF. Filled out from reference TRBV9 and TRBJ1-1, the complete variable domain reads DSGVTQTPKHLITATGQRVTLRCSPRSGDLSVYWYQQSLDQGLQFLIQYYNGEERAKGNILERFSAQQFPDLHSELNLSSLELGDSALYFCASRGNQGTEAFFGQGTRLTVV.

There are a few counts of this clonotype. J is TRBJ2-5 and V is TRBV5-1; D remains unclear. CDR1 and CDR2 from the germline V gene are SGHRS and YFSETQ. This CDR3 is 13 amino acids long. Trimming removed 4 bases from V and 1 base from J, with 8 bases in between. In nucleotides, the CDR3 is TGCGCCAGCAGCCGCACTCCCCAAGAGACCCAGTACTTC. Translated: CASSRTPQETQYF.